Judged by abundance, the clone carrying this T cell receptor (beta chain) is medium-sized. The target antigen is unknown. General study points: In terms of TCR gene usage, tumor memory CD4+ T cells clustered together with blood and lymph node memory CD4+ cells, as well as with lymph node naive CD4+ cells. The larger cohort examined one V-J beta rearrangement, not whole repertoires. Tumor Tregs overlapped most with tumor, then blood, naive CD4+ cells.

Constant-region reverse primers amplified full-length variable regions, followed by semi-nested Nested Universal Primer A PCR. TCRdb reanalysed the 5' RACE reads using MiXCR and keeps one entry per CDR3 protein. Of tens of thousands of distinct CDR3 sequences detected, under 20% appear once; the ten largest clones hold roughly 2.8%. The CDR3 sequence is 13 residues long. The germline gives CDR1 SGHAT, CDR2 FQNNGV. The ends were cut back, 1 base at V and 6 bases at J, with 8 bases in the middle. The clonotype comes from a female donor with breast cancer. The rearrangement uses TRBV11-2 and TRBJ2-3; D gene ambiguous. What was sequenced was naive CD4+ T cells sorted from a lymph node. Subset meaning: naive CD4+ T cells, CD4+CD45RA+CD25-. Written as DNA, the CDR3 is TGTGCCAGCAGCTTAGGAGTCCCCGATACGCAGTATTTT. It encodes CASSLGVPDTQYF. The variable domain in full, with the rest retrieved from reference TRBV11-2 and TRBJ2-3, is EAGVAQSPRYKIIEKRQSVAFWCNPISGHATLYWYQQILGQGPKLLIQFQNNGVVDDSQLPKDRFSAERLKGVDSTLKIQPAKLEDSAVYLCASSLGVPDTQYFGPGTRLTVL.